This T cell receptor (beta chain) derives from a study of PD-1 blockade in classical Hodgkin lymphoma (dated by TCRdb to the early 2020s). About the study as a whole: Nivolumab dosing was 3 mg/kg intravenously every 2 weeks, continuing until either disease progression or unacceptable toxicity. The study used CyTOF and TCR beta sequencing to define a peripheral blood immune signature of response to PD-1 blockade in classical Hodgkin lymphoma.

Genomic DNA was isolated using the Qiagen DNeasy kit from unsorted PBMCs as well as from negatively selected CD4+ and CD8+ fractions. Amplification of TCR beta CDR3 regions was done by immunoSEQ multiplex PCR with primers that anneal to V and J segments. A synthetic immune receptor repertoire was used to minimize amplification bias, and remaining bias was computationally removed after sequencing. In the original analysis: Custom Python scripts were used to quantify repertoire diversity as the Shannon entropy index. Unsorted, CD4+ and CD8+ repertoires were analyzed separately, except in combined analyses where CD4+ and CD8+ sequences were merged in silico. Clonal expansion was defined as at least a 2-fold frequency increase after treatment relative to C1D1, with a pseudocount of 0.5 for undetected baseline clones. Clones with 0 or 1 copy at C1D1 were classified as singleton clones, and clones with 2 or more copies were classified as non-singleton clones. Clones expanded in unsorted samples were labelled as CD4+, CD8+ or unknown by matching protein sequences in sorted samples from the same patient. Wilcoxon tests on paired samples were used to test diversity changes from C1D1 to C4D1. TCRdb holds this immuneACCESS table with in-frame rearrangements only. Some clones are missing; in checked studies, unresolved V genes explain under half, and the rest has no known cause. V and J calls and clone size are as listed in that table; D and trimming were resolved from the DNA. Here the sample has about 75,000 clones; about 93% occur a single time. The top ten clones comprise 8% of the sample.

The meaning of the sample's time point label: cycle 1 day 1 (C1D1), immediately before nivolumab initiation. All trial patients had relapsed after autologous stem cell transplantation, with cohorts A, B and C differing in prior brentuximab vedotin exposure. The trial cohort included 55 to 65 patients with relapsed/refractory classical Hodgkin lymphoma, and each patient had a best overall response of complete response, partial response or progressive disease. Single-agent nivolumab was administered to trial patients in the multi-cohort phase II CheckMate 205 trial. Best overall response was determined by an independent review committee according to the 2007 International Working Group response criteria. PBMCs from the trial were collected at three points: immediately before nivolumab initiation (C1D1), and during therapy at cycle 2 day 1 and cycle 4 day 1. Peripheral blood was collected in 8 mL Vacutainer Cell Preparation Tubes, from which PBMCs were isolated by centrifugation and then cryopreserved.

This clone is regarded as medium-sized (0.01 to 0.1%). Its antigen remains unidentified. No base quality values were provided; no much bigger clone lies one nucleotide off. General study outcomes and caveats: The study was restricted to a single clinical trial cohort, and the causes of repertoire differences, possibly disease activity or prior therapy, were left undefined. Newly diagnosed patients were reported to have lower baseline TCR diversity than healthy donors, and relapsed/refractory patients were reported to have lower baseline TCR diversity still. By C4D1, a significant rise was seen in CD4+ TCR diversity but not in CD8+ TCR diversity (p=0.0027 vs p=0.16), and the rise was most apparent among complete responders (p=0.02). Lower diversity was seen in patients whose nivolumab began less than 1 year after ASCT, and these patients were left out of later analyses so that immune reconstitution would not confound the results. Among trial patients, those achieving complete response had baseline diversity similar to that of newly diagnosed patients, while diversity was significantly lower in partial responders and progressors.

The specimen was peripheral blood mononuclear cells (PBMCs), collected at baseline. The sequence derives from a human donor with classical Hodgkin lymphoma.

The CDR3 sequence is CASSPNGGNTGELFF. The nucleotides read TGTGCCAGCAGCCCGAACGGGGGAAACACCGGGGAGCTGTTTTTT. The chain is assembled from TRBV5-6 and TRBJ2-2; tentative D gene TRBD2, with 6 bases matching. From the germline V gene, CDR1 is SGHDT and CDR2 is YYEEEE. The CDR3 starts with the cysteine, ends with the phenylalanine, and has 15 residues. Only the CDR3 DNA stays, 45 bases, in frame from base 1. V is pared back by 4 bases and J by 2 bases, with 12 bases lying between the germline termini. The full variable domain, completed from the reference TRBV5-6 and TRBJ2-2 proteins outside the CDR3, reads DAGVTQSPTHLIKTRGQQVTLRCSPKSGHDTVSWYQQALGQGPQFIFQYYEEEERQRGNFPDRFSGHQFPNYSSELNVNALLLGDSALYLCASSPNGGNTGELFFGEGSRLTVL.